Listed here are 32 T cell receptor beta chains from one sample, sequenced in a study of T cells in localized non-small cell lung cancer. Libraries were prepared by immunoSEQ multiplex PCR; TCRdb keeps only in-frame clonotypes and omits some of them. The data hold tens of thousands of clones, with approximately 90% observed a single time. Material: peripheral blood, obtained before any cancer treatment. All receptors come from a man between 35 and 75 years old with stage I squamous cell lung carcinoma.

The chain couples TRBV7-2 to TRBJ2-7, with TRBD1 matching 8 bases. The CDR3 runs to 15 residues. V shed 5 bases and J 3 bases; nucleotides not matched to a gene: 9. Germline V lookup: CDR1 SGHTA, CDR2 FQGNSA. In nucleotides, the CDR3 is TGTGCCAGCAGCCCAGGGGCGACAGGGGACTACGAGCAGTACTTC. Translating gives CASSPGATGDYEQYF.

V is TRBV7-3 and J is TRBJ2-3, with D possibly TRBD2 on 5 matching bases. The CDR3 runs 15 residues. Germline V gene lookup returns CDR1 SGHTA and CDR2 FQGTGA. Trimming removed 5 bases from V and 1 base from J, with 13 bases in between. CDR3 sequence: CASSPLGAGTDTQYF. The CDR3 DNA follows: TGTGCCAGCAGCCCCCTTGGAGCGGGCACAGATACGCAGTATTTT.

This sequence joins TRBV2 and TRBJ2-2; 11 bases are a match to TRBD2. This CDR3 is built from 18 residues. V lost 4 bases and J lost 1; bases outside the gene matches: 8. CDR1 is SNHLY and CDR2 is FYNNEI in the germline V gene. The CDR3 sequence: CASSAASGRTLNTGELFF. CDR3 sequence (DNA): TGTGCCAGCAGTGCTGCTAGCGGGAGGACCTTGAACACCGGGGAGCTGTTTTTT.

The V and J genes are TRBV28 and TRBJ1-5; the D is unclear. Trimming took 5 bases from V and 6 from J, leaving 11 bases between them. The germline V gene has CDR1 MDHEN and CDR2 SYDVKM. CDR3 length: 13 residues. Written as DNA, the CDR3 is TGTGCCAGCAGTAACCCGGGGAGTCAGCCCCAGCATTTT. Translation gives CASSNPGSQPQHF. Based on the CDR3 plus reference TRBV28 and TRBJ1-5, the full variable domain is DVKVTQSSRYLVKRTGEKVFLECVQDMDHENMFWYRQDPGLGLRLIYFSYDVKMKEKGDIPEGYSVSREKKERFSLILESASTNQTSMYLCASSNPGSQPQHFGDGTRLSIL.

This clone appeared a few times. The V call is TRBV19, the J call TRBJ1-2, with D perhaps matching TRBD1 (5 bases). The length of the CDR3 is 13 residues. CDR1 and CDR2 from the germline V gene are LNHDA and SQIVND (reference sequence). With 2 bases removed from V and 6 bases from J, the gap between germline ends came to 10 bases. This CDR3 is CASSIWGADGYTF. CDR3 nucleotide sequence: TGTGCCAGTAGTATATGGGGCGCGGATGGCTACACCTTC.

The J gene is TRBJ1-2, the V gene TRBV5-1, with TRBD1 identical over 9 bases. The CDR3 runs 15 residues. Trimming at V came to 3 bases and at J to 2 bases, leaving 5 bases not matched to a gene. The germline gives CDR1 SGHRS, CDR2 YFSETQ. In DNA form, the CDR3 reads TGCGCCAGCAGCTGGGGGACAGGGAGAAACTATGGCTACACCTTC. Encoded protein: CASSWGTGRNYGYTF.

The chain combines TRBV14 with TRBJ2-3; 7 positions match TRBD2. Per germline, CDR1 SGHDN and CDR2 FVKESK. V lost 0 bases and J lost 5; bases outside the gene matches: 11. The CDR3 spans 17 residues. The CDR3 sequence: CASSQEGGRGYRDTQYF. CDR3 coding DNA: TGTGCCAGCAGCCAAGAAGGAGGGAGGGGCTATAGAGATACGCAGTATTTT.

This clone was seen once. The chain recombines TRBV2 with TRBJ2-3; TRBD1 is a possible D gene (6 bases). This CDR3 is built from 14 residues. Germline CDR1 and CDR2: SNHLY and FYNNEI. Trimming stripped 6 bases from V and 5 bases from J, with 15 bases between. The CDR3 sequence is CASSEQGSQDTQYF. Here the CDR3 DNA reads TGTGCCAGCAGCGAACAGGGTTCACAAGATACGCAGTATTTT.

This rearrangement joins TRBV7-2 to TRBJ1-5; a possible D gene is TRBD1 (5 bases). Trimming cost V 2 bases and J 1 base, with 6 bases left between them. The CDR3 contains 14 residues. Per germline, CDR1 SGHTA and CDR2 FQGNSA. The CDR3 coding sequence is TGTGCCAGCAGCTTACAGGGAAGCAATCAGCCCCAGCATTTT. Its translation is CASSLQGSNQPQHF.

The V gene is TRBV2, the J gene TRBJ1-4; 7 bases line up with TRBD1. The CDR3 spans 14 residues. V trimming: 10 bases; J trimming: 5 bases; junction bases outside the gene matches: 10. Per germline, CDR1 SNHLY and CDR2 FYNNEI. This CDR3 is CATSGTEGNEKLFF. In DNA, the CDR3 is TGTGCCACCTCGGGGACAGAAGGGAATGAAAAACTGTTTTTT.

V usage is TRBV6-4 and J usage is TRBJ2-3, with 7 bases fitting TRBD2. Germline V lookup: CDR1 MRHNA, CDR2 SNTAGT. With V trimmed by 2 bases and J by 3 bases, 14 bases remained unmatched. The CDR3 is 18 amino acids. CDR3 sequence: CASSDTELANIPTDTQYF. CDR3 nucleotides: TGTGCCAGCAGTGACACTGAACTAGCGAATATACCAACAGATACGCAGTATTTT.

The rearrangement links TRBV7-2 to TRBJ1-5, with 8 bases aligning to TRBD1. Germline V gives CDR1 SGHTA, CDR2 FQGNSA. V trimming: 3 bases; J trimming: 3 bases; junction bases outside the gene matches: 1. The CDR3 loop spans 14 amino acids. The CDR3 nucleotides read TGTGCCAGCAGCTTGGGACAGGACAATCAGCCCCAGCATTTT. This encodes CASSLGQDNQPQHF.

The rearrangement uses TRBV14 and TRBJ2-1, with D perhaps TRBD1 or TRBD2 (6 bases each). Germline lookup yields CDR1 SGHDN and CDR2 FVKESK. This CDR3 contains 13 residues. This chain's CDR3 is CSTAPGANNEQFF. In DNA form, the CDR3 reads TGTTCCACAGCTCCGGGGGCAAATAATGAGCAGTTCTTC.

The chain joins TRBV15 to TRBJ2-5; no definite D call. V was trimmed by 1 base and J by 4 bases, leaving 7 bases between them. The CDR3 covers 13 residues. Germline CDR1 is LNHNV and CDR2 is YYDKDF (reference sequence). The chain's CDR3 is CATSRGVRETQYF. The CDR3 coding sequence is TGTGCCACCAGCAGAGGTGTCAGAGAGACCCAGTACTTC. Looking up the rest from reference TRBV15 and TRBJ2-5 gives the full variable domain: DAMVIQNPRYQVTQFGKPVTLSCSQTLNHNVMYWYQQKSSQAPKLLFHYYDKDFNNEADTPDNFQSRRPNTSFCFLDIRSPGLGDTAMYLCATSRGVRETQYFGPGTRLLVL.

The rearrangement joins TRBV19 to TRBJ2-1, with a weak D call TRBD2 (6 bases). V lost 6 bases to trimming and J lost 7 bases, with 13 bases between them. The length of the CDR3 is 13 residues. Germline lookup yields CDR1 LNHDA and CDR2 SQIVND (reference sequence). As DNA, the CDR3 is TGTGCCAGTAGCAGCAGGGAGGTGAATGAGCAGTTCTTC. Amino acids: CASSSREVNEQFF.

This sequence joins TRBV7-3 and TRBJ2-1, with TRBD1 matching 9 bases. The CDR3 sequence is 12 residues long. After removal of 5 bases from V and 15 bases from J, the junction contained 8 bases not matched to a gene. Germline-derived CDR1 and CDR2 are SGHTA and FQGTGA. The DNA for the CDR3 is TGTGCCAGCAGCCTCCCGGGGACAGGGACGTTCTTC. Translation: CASSLPGTGTFF.

J is TRBJ1-1 and V is TRBV11-3, with D unclear. Germline V gene data show CDR1 as SGHNT and CDR2 as YENEEA. V lost 2 bases and J 0 bases, leaving 4 bases between the germline ends. The CDR3 runs to 13 residues. The CDR3 nucleotides read TGTGCCAGCAGCTTAACGGTGAACACTGAAGCTTTCTTT. Encoded protein: CASSLTVNTEAFF.

The J gene is TRBJ2-2, the V gene TRBV19; D gene ambiguous. Germline CDR1 and CDR2: LNHDA and SQIVND (reference sequence). The CDR3 totals 12 residues. V gave up 6 bases and J gave up 5 bases, with 7 bases separating them. The CDR3 DNA reads TGTGCCAGTAGACGTGGTACCGGGGAGCTGTTTTTT. Translation gives CASRRGTGELFF.

The rearrangement joins TRBV15 to TRBJ2-1; D unclear. The CDR3 extends over 13 amino acids. V was trimmed by 0 bases and J by 9 bases, leaving 9 bases between them. CDR1 and CDR2 from the germline V gene are LNHNV and YYDKDF (reference sequence). CDR3 DNA sequence: TGTGCCACCAGCAGAGATTGGAAGGCTGAGCAGTTCTTC. Translating gives CATSRDWKAEQFF.

The chain recombines TRBV7-6 with TRBJ2-3; D is unresolved. The germline V gene encodes CDR1 SGHVS and CDR2 FNYEAQ. Trimming shortened V by 0 bases and J by 4 bases, and 2 bases separated the two germline ends. CDR3 length: 12 amino acids. The CDR3 loop reads CASSLASDTQYF. The CDR3 DNA sequence: TGTGCCAGCAGCTTAGCATCAGATACGCAGTATTTT.

This chain links TRBV9 with TRBJ2-2, with 8 bases fitting TRBD1. Per the germline V gene, CDR1 is SGDLS and CDR2 is YYNGEE. The CDR3 runs to 16 residues. Trimming cost V 3 bases and J 3 bases; bases outside gene matches: 7. The CDR3 spells CASSEQGVFYTGELFF. In DNA form, the CDR3 reads TGTGCCAGCAGCGAACAGGGGGTCTTTTACACCGGGGAGCTGTTTTTT.

This clone is a singleton in its sample. The chain recombines TRBV19 with TRBJ2-2; D is ambiguous. CDR3 length: 14 amino acids. Germline V gene lookup returns CDR1 LNHDA and CDR2 SQIVND (reference sequence). Trimming took off 6 bases at V and 3 bases at J, with 11 bases between the two ends. The CDR3 region has the DNA TGTGCCAGTAGCCATGGTGGTGACACCGGGGAGCTGTTTTTT. It is translated as CASSHGGDTGELFF.

The chain carries TRBV18 and TRBJ2-6, with D unclear. V lost 3 bases and J lost 0, with 15 bases in between. The CDR3 is 18 amino acids. The V gene's germline CDR1 is KGHSH and CDR2 LQKENI. The CDR3 here is CASSPNMAELSGANVLTF. CDR3 coding DNA: TGTGCCAGCTCACCCAACATGGCAGAGCTCTCTGGGGCCAACGTCCTGACTTTC.

V is TRBV18 and J is TRBJ1-3, with unresolved D. Germline values: CDR1 KGHSH, CDR2 LQKENI. Deletions cut 3 bases from V and 3 bases from J, with 9 bases between. This CDR3 spans 14 amino acids. The chain's CDR3 is CASSPLEHGNTIYF. In nucleotides, the CDR3 is TGTGCCAGCTCACCTTTGGAACATGGAAACACCATATATTTT.

V gene TRBV28 combines with J gene TRBJ1-5, with 7 bases that match TRBD1. Trimming cost V 7 bases and J 5 bases; bases outside gene matches: 5. The CDR3 contains 13 residues. The V gene's germline CDR1 is MDHEN and CDR2 SYDVKM. Written as DNA, the CDR3 is TGTGCCAGCATCCAGGGGGGGGATCAGCCCCAGCATTTT. It codes for CASIQGGDQPQHF.

This chain joins TRBV6-4 and TRBJ2-1; 8 nucleotides align to TRBD2. Germline V gives CDR1 MRHNA, CDR2 SNTAGT. The CDR3 totals 15 residues. The ends lost 5 bases at V and 4 bases at J; junction bases unmatched: 7. Written as DNA, the CDR3 is TGTGCCAGCAGTCTCATAGCGGGACTTTACAATGAGCAGTTCTTC. Its protein product is CASSLIAGLYNEQFF.

CDR3 bases: TGCGCCAGCAGCCCGACCGGGACAGGGGGGTTTGGCTACACCTTC. Translation: CASSPTGTGGFGYTF. This chain uses TRBV5-1 with TRBJ1-2; 11 bases align to TRBD1. The ends lost 4 bases at V and 7 bases at J; junction bases unmatched: 9. The CDR3 spans 15 residues. Germline V lookup: CDR1 SGHRS, CDR2 YFSETQ.

The chain joins TRBV5-4 to TRBJ2-3; no clear D. This CDR3 region has 13 residues. Germline lookup yields CDR1 SGHNT and CDR2 YYREEE (reference sequence). Trimming removed 4 bases at V and 3 bases at J, with 9 bases between. CDR3: CASSQEWTDTQYF. As DNA, the CDR3 is TGTGCCAGCAGCCAAGAGTGGACAGATACGCAGTATTTT.

This clone was observed once. This chain uses TRBV5-4 with TRBJ2-5; 8 nucleotides align to TRBD1. The CDR3 has 14 residues. Per germline, CDR1 SGHNT and CDR2 YYREEE (reference sequence). J was trimmed by 4 bases and V by 5 bases; bases with no gene match: 7. CDR3 sequence (DNA): TGTGCCAGCAGTGGACAGGGAGAAGGAGAGACCCAGTACTTC. Protein sequence: CASSGQGEGETQYF.

The chain combines TRBV7-6 with TRBJ2-3; D is possibly TRBD1 or TRBD2 (7 bases each). The CDR3 loop spans 15 amino acids. V lost 5 bases and J 4 bases, leaving 16 bases between the germline ends. Germline V gene lookup returns CDR1 SGHVS and CDR2 FNYEAQ. The DNA for the CDR3 is TGTGCCAGCAGCCCCAGGGGGGGCGATGCAGATACGCAGTATTTT. As protein: CASSPRGGDADTQYF.

This chain joins TRBV6-5 and TRBJ1-5; D is unresolved. The CDR3 extends over 13 amino acids. Trimming left V 0 bases short and J 4 bases short, with 4 bases between. The germline CDR1 and CDR2 sequences are MNHEY and SVGAGI. The CDR3 coding sequence is TGTGCCAGCAGTTACTCGACGAATCAGCCCCAGCATTTT. Residues: CASSYSTNQPQHF.

The chain recombines TRBV30 with TRBJ1-1, with 8 nucleotides matching TRBD1. Trimming cost V 0 bases and J 7 bases; bases outside gene matches: 10. Germline values: CDR1 GTSNPN, CDR2 SVGIG (reference sequence). The CDR3 totals 15 residues. CDR3 sequence: CAWSVAPGGLGEAFF. For the CDR3, the DNA is TGTGCCTGGAGTGTGGCCCCAGGGGGCTTGGGTGAAGCTTTCTTT.